This TCR beta chain was observed in a study of T cell responses to AZD1222 COVID-19 vaccine. Libraries were prepared by immunoSEQ multiplex PCR; TCRdb keeps only in-frame clonotypes and omits some of them. The sample shows some 120,000 clones, roughly 82% of them seen only once. Trimming shortened V by 5 bases and J by 5 bases, and 12 bases separated the two germline ends. There are 13 residues in the CDR3. The sequence derives from an adult who received the AZD1222 COVID-19 vaccine. The sequencing here drew on peripheral blood, taken 28 days after the second AZD1222 dose. The chain employs TRBV12-3 or TRBV12-4 and TRBJ1-2; tentative D call: TRBD1 (5 bases). Here the CDR3 DNA reads TGTGCCAGCAGTCCCCAGGGATCATATGGCTACACCTTC. The encoded protein is CASSPQGSYGYTF.